These 8 T cell receptor beta chains originate from one sample sequenced in a study of vaccination and CD4 T cells after COVID-19 (dated by TCRdb to the early 2020s). Read against the paper, the sample's treatment or condition label means: roughly 10-day PBMC culture with coronavirus spike peptide pools or control peptides (ViraFEST assay). The method behind the library was PCR. Instrument on record: Illumina iSeq 100. DNA from cultured CD4+ T cells was subjected to TCR sequencing with the Oncomine TCR Beta short-read assay at the Johns Hopkins FTIC core. TCRdb's own reprocessing of the public reads used fastp at Q25 and MiXCR and kept productive beta chains. Duplicate CDR3 protein sequences are folded into a single record with the most common DNA and genes. In all, the sample holds 6,500 to 9,500 distinct CDR3 sequences, and roughly 20% of those were seen once. The ten largest clonotypes hold about 22% of the sample.

No antigen has been assigned to these receptors. The source material was CD4+ T cells from blood, cultured in vitro, sampled after SARS-CoV-2 vaccination. The receptors were gathered from a human donor who had recovered from COVID-19.

The rearrangement uses TRBV28 and TRBJ2-3, with a possible D match to TRBD1 (6 bases). The germline V and J ends were trimmed by 6 bases and 2 bases, with 15 bases remaining between them. In germline, CDR1 is MDHEN, CDR2 SYDVKM. CDR3 length: 15 residues. The CDR3 sequence: CASSPGDAHTDTQYF. CDR3 nucleotide sequence: TGTGCCAGCAGCCCAGGGGACGCCCACACAGATACGCAGTATTTT.

Remarks on this clonotype: A much larger clone differs by one base, so this may be a read error. CDR3 sequence (DNA): TGTGCCAGCAGTGGCCCGGGACAGGCCCGGGGGAAGCAGTACTTC. Its protein is CASSGPGQARGKQYF. This chain connects TRBV6-1 to TRBJ2-7; TRBD1 matches 8 bases. This CDR3 has 15 residues. Germline CDR1 reads MNHNS; CDR2 reads SASEGT. J was trimmed by 8 bases and V by 4 bases; bases with no gene match: 13.

This clonotype is deemed medium-sized. V usage is TRBV27 and J usage is TRBJ1-2; D perhaps matches TRBD1 (6 bases). Deletions cut 4 bases from V and 8 bases from J, with 20 bases between. This CDR3 comprises 15 residues. Per the germline V gene, CDR1 is MNHEY and CDR2 is SMNVEV (reference sequence). This CDR3 is CASSSIRDIRRGYTF. CDR3 in DNA: TGTGCCAGCAGTTCCATCCGGGACATTCGTCGGGGCTACACCTTC.

The rearrangement uses TRBV4-1 and TRBJ1-2; D call uncertain. Germline V CDR1 and CDR2: MGHRA, YSYEKL. Trimming left V 2 bases short and J 2 bases short, with 9 bases between. The CDR3 sequence is 14 residues long. The CDR3 nucleotides read TGCGCCAGCAGCCAATTCCGGGCCAACTATGGCTACACCTTC. Its protein is CASSQFRANYGYTF.

The genes are TRBV2 and TRBJ2-7; 9 nucleotides align to TRBD1. CDR3 length: 14 amino acids. V dropped 11 bases and J dropped 2; count of bases not matched to a gene: 10. The germline gives CDR1 SNHLY, CDR2 FYNNEI. In nucleotides, the CDR3 is TGTGCCTTGCCCCGGGACAGGGATGCCTACGAGCAGTACTTC. It yields the protein CALPRDRDAYEQYF.

The rearrangement joins TRBV15 to TRBJ2-2; tentatively, D is TRBD2 (7 bases). The CDR3 length is 14 residues. CDR1 is LNHNV and CDR2 is YYDKDF in the germline V gene (reference sequence). Deletions cut 9 bases from V and 0 bases from J, with 11 bases between. The CDR3 sequence: CATRGPSNTGELFF. CDR3 nucleotide sequence: TGTGCCACGCGGGGGCCGTCGAACACCGGGGAGCTGTTTTTT.

This clonotype showed up just a few times. The chain uses TRBV7-2 and TRBJ1-2, with a tentative D call TRBD1 (6 bases). V was clipped by 6 bases and J by 4 bases, with 15 bases between them. CDR3 size: 14 residues. Germline assignment: CDR1 SGHTA and CDR2 FQGNSA. The CDR3 DNA sequence: TGTGCCAGCAGTTATACAGGGATAGGCTATGGCTACACCTTC. Encoded protein: CASSYTGIGYGYTF.

V gene TRBV28 combines with J gene TRBJ1-3; 7 positions match TRBD1. CDR3 length: 14 residues. The ends lost 3 bases at V and 4 bases at J; junction bases unmatched: 3. Germline V gene sequence: CDR1 MDHEN, CDR2 SYDVKM. The CDR3 region is CASSLGGGGNTIYF. In nucleotides, the CDR3 is TGTGCCAGCAGTTTGGGAGGGGGCGGAAACACCATATATTTT. Full variable domain (missing parts from reference TRBV28 and TRBJ1-3): DVKVTQSSRYLVKRTGEKVFLECVQDMDHENMFWYRQDPGLGLRLIYFSYDVKMKEKGDIPEGYSVSREKKERFSLILESASTNQTSMYLCASSLGGGGNTIYFGEGSWLTVV.